This TCR beta chain appears in the sequencing data of a study of cytomegalovirus exposure and HLA in healthy donors. For the study at large: Assignment to the Caucasian-associated ancestry cluster applied to less than 85% of the roughly 400 genotyped donors.

Primers included in the PCR were 60 Vbeta and 13 Jbeta primers. Sequenced by immunoSEQ multiplex PCR; TCRdb stores in-frame clones only, minus some. The sample shows around 190,000 clones, about 86% of them seen only once. Trimming stripped 6 bases from V and 3 bases from J, with 11 bases between. Germline V gives CDR1 MNHEY, CDR2 SMNVEV (reference sequence). The CDR3 has 13 amino acids. To note about this clone: Its antigen remains unknown.

General observations from the study: The study had only CMV serostatus as immune exposure information. The analysis excluded some indistinguishable V segments, including TRBV6-2 and TRBV6-3. Some TCR beta chains (164 of them) were listed as cytomegalovirus-associated.

The V call is TRBV27, the J call TRBJ1-1, with a weak D call TRBD1 (6 bases). The source of this sequence is a woman in her twenties or thirties in good health and CMV-seronegative. The sample taken for sequencing was PBMCs. For the CDR3, the DNA is TGTGCCAGCAGAGGGGGGGTTGACACTGAAGCTTTCTTT. Translating it yields CASRGGVDTEAFF.